Sequencing of this T cell receptor beta chain was carried out in a study of PD-L1 blockade in urothelial cancer. Study details: Per blood sample, T cells had a median of around 150,000.

TCRdb's table, derived via immunoSEQ multiplex PCR, lists solely in-frame clones and lacks some. The sample yields 130,000 or so clones, roughly 80% seen once. Time point denoted: pretreatment peripheral blood. The germline gives CDR1 MNHEY, CDR2 SVGAGI. V lost 5 bases, J lost 3 bases, and 13 bases lay in between. The CDR3 has 15 residues. The source was PBMCs, collected around atezolizumab (anti-PD-L1) treatment. The chain is built from TRBV6-5 and TRBJ2-2; tentative D call: TRBD2 (6 bases). The receptor was derived from a man in his fifties with urothelial cancer. The CDR3 nucleotides read TGTGCCAGCAGTAGTGGGACTTCATACACCGGGGAGCTGTTTTTT. It yields the protein CASSSGTSYTGELFF.